The following is a T cell receptor (beta chain) sequence with its context. This sample was included in a study of T cells in Graves' hyperthyroidism and ophthalmopathy. The trim removed 8 bases at V and 5 bases at J, leaving 10 bases unmatched. CDR3 length: 15 residues. There were TCR beta CDR3 regions amplified from RNA transcripts. HTBI primers were the set used in a first-round RT-PCR of the TCR CDR3. In TCRdb, the multiplex PCR reads were re-called with MiXCR into one record per CDR3 protein. The sample has about 290,000 distinct CDR3 sequences, roughly an eighth seen once. Sample: blood. The V call is TRBV12-3 or TRBV12-4, the J call TRBJ1-1; the match to TRBD1 covers 11 bases. The receptor was isolated from a woman aged 40 to 49 with Graves' hyperthyroidism. The CDR3 DNA reads TGTGCCAGCTCAAAGAGGGGACAGGGGGATACTGAAGCTTTCTTT. This sequence encodes CASSKRGQGDTEAFF.